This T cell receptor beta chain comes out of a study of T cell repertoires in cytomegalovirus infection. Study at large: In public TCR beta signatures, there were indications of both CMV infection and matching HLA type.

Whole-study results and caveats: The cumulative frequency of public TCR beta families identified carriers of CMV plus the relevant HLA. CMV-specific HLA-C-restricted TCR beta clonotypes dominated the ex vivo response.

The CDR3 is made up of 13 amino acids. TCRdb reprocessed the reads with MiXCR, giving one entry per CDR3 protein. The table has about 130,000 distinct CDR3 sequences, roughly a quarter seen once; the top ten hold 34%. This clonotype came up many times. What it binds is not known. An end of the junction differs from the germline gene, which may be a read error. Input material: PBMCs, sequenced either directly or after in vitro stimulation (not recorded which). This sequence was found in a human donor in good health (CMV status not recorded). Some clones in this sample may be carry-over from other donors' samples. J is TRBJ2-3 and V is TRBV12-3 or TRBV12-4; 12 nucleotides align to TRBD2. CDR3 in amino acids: CASSLAGGDTQYF. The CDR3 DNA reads TGTGCCAGCAGTCTAGCGGGAGGGGATACGCAGTATTTT.